The 3 T cell receptor beta chains below all came from one sample that was sequenced in a study of cytotoxic CD8 clonotypes in ibrutinib-treated CLL. Data came from immunoSEQ multiplex PCR; TCRdb stores just in-frame clones and leaves some out. The data show around 50,000 clones, 50% to 65% seen once. The sample in question was PBMCs, obtained after 24 months of ibrutinib treatment. The origin of the receptors is a human donor with chronic lymphocytic leukemia.

In this sample, this clone turned up once. The CDR3 region is CASTLQGGTEAFF. CDR3 nucleotide sequence: TGTGCCAGCACTTTACAGGGGGGCACTGAAGCTTTCTTT. The chain recombines TRBV6-6 with TRBJ1-1; 8 nucleotides align to TRBD1. The V gene's germline CDR1 is MNHNY and CDR2 SVGAGI (reference sequence). The CDR3 length is 13 residues. V dropped 7 bases and J dropped 4; count of bases not matched to a gene: 5.

This chain connects TRBV25-1 to TRBJ1-2; TRBD1 might be the D (5 bases). Germline V gene lookup returns CDR1 MGHDK and CDR2 SYGVNS. CDR3 length: 15 residues. The V end lost 6 bases, the J end lost 13 bases, and 27 bases lay between the germline ends. The CDR3 sequence: CASSPRDGGFGSPTF. As DNA, the CDR3 is TGTGCCAGCAGCCCCCGGGACGGCGGTTTCGGTTCGCCCACCTTC.

A few counts support this clone. V and J are TRBV2 and TRBJ2-7; either TRBD1 or TRBD2 may fit D (6 bases each). The CDR3 totals 16 residues. In germline, CDR1 is SNHLY, CDR2 FYNNEI. Between the trimmed V and J ends, which lost 6 bases and 6 bases, there was a span of 24 bases. The chain's CDR3 is CASRAPKGGAVTEQYF. CDR3 coding DNA: TGTGCCAGCAGAGCCCCTAAGGGGGGCGCGGTAACCGAGCAGTACTTC.